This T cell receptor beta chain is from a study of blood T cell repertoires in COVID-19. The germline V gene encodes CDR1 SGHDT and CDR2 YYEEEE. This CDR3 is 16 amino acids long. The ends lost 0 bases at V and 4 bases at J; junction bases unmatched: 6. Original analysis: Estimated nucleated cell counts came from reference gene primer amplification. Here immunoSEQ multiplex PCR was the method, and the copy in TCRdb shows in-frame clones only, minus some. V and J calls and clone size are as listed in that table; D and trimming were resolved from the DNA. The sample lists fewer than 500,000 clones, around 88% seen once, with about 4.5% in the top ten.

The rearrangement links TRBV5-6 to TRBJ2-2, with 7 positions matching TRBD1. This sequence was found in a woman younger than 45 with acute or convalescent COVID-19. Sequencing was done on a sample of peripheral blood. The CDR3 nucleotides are TGTGCCAGCAGCTTGGGAGGGGGCGTAAGCACCGGGGAGCTGTTTTTT. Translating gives CASSLGGGVSTGELFF. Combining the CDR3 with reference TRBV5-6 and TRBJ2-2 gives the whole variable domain DAGVTQSPTHLIKTRGQQVTLRCSPKSGHDTVSWYQQALGQGPQFIFQYYEEEERQRGNFPDRFSGHQFPNYSSELNVNALLLGDSALYLCASSLGGGVSTGELFFGEGSRLTVL.